The 28 T cell receptor beta chains reported below all come from one sample, sequenced in a study of patients and donors after allogeneic stem cell transplantation. TCRdb used MiXCR to reprocess the RT-PCR reads, holding one entry per CDR3 protein. Of tens of thousands of distinct CDR3 sequences in the sample, around 5% were seen once. The sample taken for sequencing was blood, either unsorted or a sorted T cell fraction (not recorded which). Receptors originate from a human donor who was either an allogeneic HSCT recipient or a stem cell or donor lymphocyte infusion donor (not recorded which). It is not recorded whose cells these are; they may come from a transplant donor.

This chain connects TRBV19 to TRBJ2-7; a possible D gene is TRBD2 (5 bases). Germline assignment: CDR1 LNHDA and CDR2 SQIVND (reference sequence). V was cut by 5 bases and J by 6 bases, with 26 bases left in between. The CDR3 covers 17 residues. This CDR3 is CASSPRPELSVAGEQYF. CDR3 bases: TGTGCCAGTAGTCCTCGTCCGGAGCTAAGCGTGGCGGGCGAGCAGTACTTC.

This clonotype was counted at least ten times. The chain is built from TRBV12-3 or TRBV12-4 and TRBJ2-3, with 9 bases fitting TRBD2. This CDR3 has 17 amino acids. J gave up 0 bases and V 7 bases, and 11 bases lay outside the gene matches. The CDR3 is CASTPRGSGGSTDTQYF. The CDR3 DNA reads TGTGCCAGCACTCCCCGTGGGAGCGGGGGGAGCACAGATACGCAGTATTTT.

This clonotype was recorded many times. The J gene is TRBJ2-3, the V gene TRBV15; D may correspond to TRBD1 or TRBD2 (5 bases each). In germline, CDR1 is LNHNV, CDR2 YYDKDF (reference sequence). Trimming left V 1 base short and J 0 bases short, with 11 bases between. This CDR3 has 16 amino acids. CDR3 DNA sequence: TGTGCCACCAGCAGAGTCTGGGGGTCTAGCACAGATACGCAGTATTTT. Its protein is CATSRVWGSSTDTQYF.

This clonotype was seen many times. The chain recombines TRBV18 with TRBJ1-2; 8 bases match TRBD1. The V segment lost 3 bases and the J segment 7 bases; nucleotides outside the gene matches: 4. Per germline, CDR1 KGHSH and CDR2 LQKENI. This CDR3 has 13 residues. The CDR3 sequence: CASSPSGGSGYTF. In nucleotides, the CDR3 is TGTGCCAGCTCACCGTCAGGGGGCTCTGGCTACACCTTC.

This clonotype was recorded many times. This chain links TRBV14 with TRBJ2-5; 11 bases fit TRBD1. CDR1 is SGHDN and CDR2 is FVKESK in the germline V gene. The CDR3 has 17 amino acids. V trimming: 2 bases; J trimming: 1 base; junction bases outside the gene matches: 6. CDR3 DNA sequence: TGTGCCAGCAGCCAACCTGGGACAGGGGGGTTCCAAGAGACCCAGTACTTC. Its protein is CASSQPGTGGFQETQYF.

This clonotype has a count of ten or more. This chain uses TRBV28 with TRBJ2-2, with TRBD2 matching 11 bases. This CDR3 has 17 residues. V lost 3 bases and J lost 4; bases outside the gene matches: 7. Germline-derived CDR1 and CDR2 are MDHEN and SYDVKM. The chain's CDR3 is CASSLPSGRLGTGELFF. The CDR3 DNA sequence: TGTGCCAGCAGTTTGCCTAGCGGGAGGCTAGGCACCGGGGAGCTGTTTTTT.

This clonotype has ten or more counts. J is TRBJ1-6 and V is TRBV10-3, with TRBD1 matching 7 bases. CDR3 length: 14 residues. The V segment lost 6 bases and the J segment 6 bases; nucleotides outside the gene matches: 5. Germline CDR1 and CDR2: ENHRY and SYGVKD. The CDR3: CAIRRQGTNSPLHF. CDR3 DNA: TGTGCCATCAGAAGACAGGGAACTAATTCACCCCTCCACTTT.

V usage is TRBV24-1 and J usage is TRBJ2-2, with a tentative D call TRBD1 (7 bases). Trimming stripped 6 bases from V and 4 bases from J, with 11 bases between. There are 14 residues in the CDR3. The germline CDR1 and CDR2 sequences are KGHDR and SFDVKD. CDR3 coding DNA: TGTGCCACCAGTACTCAGGGGGGCACCGGGGAGCTGTTTTTT. Its translation is CATSTQGGTGELFF.

This clonotype was picked up many times. The chain couples TRBV12-5 to TRBJ1-1; a weak D match, TRBD1 (5 bases). The CDR3 consists of 13 residues. Germline V gene data show CDR1 as LGHNT and CDR2 as FRNRAP. Trimming shortened V by 0 bases and J by 5 bases, and 7 bases separated the two germline ends. The CDR3 DNA sequence: TGTGCTAGTGGTTTGGTGGGGCAAACTGAAGCTTTCTTT. This gives the protein CASGLVGQTEAFF. Full variable domain (outside the CDR3, taken from reference TRBV12-5 and TRBJ1-1): DARVTQTPRHKVTEMGQEVTMRCQPILGHNTVFWYRQTMMQGLELLAYFRNRAPLDDSGMPKDRFSAEMPDATLATLKIQPSEPRDSAVYFCASGLVGQTEAFFGQGTRLTVV.

This clonotype appeared many times. The gene calls are TRBV28 and TRBJ2-7; TRBD1 aligns across 9 bases. Germline V gene lookup returns CDR1 MDHEN and CDR2 SYDVKM. Losses at the gene ends were 2 bases for V and 5 bases for J; bases not matched to a gene: 10. The CDR3 spans 16 residues. CDR3 bases: TGTGCCAGCAGTTTACCTGGACAGGGGCGTAATCACGAGCAGTACTTC. This encodes CASSLPGQGRNHEQYF.

V gene TRBV20-1 combines with J gene TRBJ2-1, with D perhaps given as TRBD1 or TRBD2 (5 bases each). From germline, CDR1 is DFQATT and CDR2 SNEGSKA (reference sequence). Trimming stripped 1 base from V and 0 bases from J, with 16 bases between. This CDR3 has 17 residues. In DNA form, the CDR3 reads TGCAGTGCTAGAGGAGACCCGGGACGTAGCTCCTACAATGAGCAGTTCTTC. This translates into CSARGDPGRSSYNEQFF.

This clonotype has ten or more counts. The chain combines TRBV7-6 with TRBJ2-3; D call uncertain. V was cut by 3 bases and J by 2 bases, with 0 bases left in between. This CDR3 has 11 residues. Germline lookup yields CDR1 SGHVS and CDR2 FNYEAQ. The CDR3 bases are TGTGCCAGCAGCTTCACAGATACGCAGTATTTT. Encoded protein: CASSFTDTQYF.

The chain carries TRBV6-5 and TRBJ1-1, with a tentative D call TRBD1 (5 bases). Per the germline V gene, CDR1 is MNHEY and CDR2 is SVGAGI. Trimming stripped 2 bases from V and 6 bases from J, with 16 bases between. This CDR3 is 15 amino acids long. CDR3 DNA sequence: TGTGCCAGCAGTTACGGCAGGCAGGGTAGGGCTGAAGCTTTCTTT. Translating it yields CASSYGRQGRAEAFF.

The V gene is TRBV20-1, the J gene TRBJ2-3, with 7 bases that match TRBD2. Germline V gives CDR1 DFQATT, CDR2 SNEGSKA (reference sequence). This CDR3 comprises 14 residues. The junction had 3 bases not matched to a gene; V was cut back by 3 bases and J by 0 bases. The CDR3 reads CSASRGVSTDTQYF. Written as DNA, the CDR3 is TGCAGTGCTAGCCGGGGGGTTAGCACAGATACGCAGTATTTT.

The table lists this clonotype with many counts. The CDR3 spells CSASRSGGSSYNEQFF. The CDR3 region has the DNA TGCAGTGCTAGTCGGAGCGGGGGGAGCTCCTACAATGAGCAGTTCTTC. The V and J genes are TRBV20-1 and TRBJ2-1; 9 bases map to TRBD2. The CDR3 runs 16 residues. Germline lookup yields CDR1 DFQATT and CDR2 SNEGSKA (reference sequence). V lost 3 bases and J lost 0; bases outside the gene matches: 6.

There are many counts of this clonotype. J is TRBJ1-2 and V is TRBV5-1, with 8 bases identical to TRBD1. J gave up 8 bases and V 4 bases, and 7 bases lay outside the gene matches. CDR1 is SGHRS and CDR2 is YFSETQ in the germline V gene. This CDR3 has 13 amino acids. The DNA of the CDR3 is TGCGCCAGCAGCCAGGACAGGGTAAAGGGCTACACCTTC. Amino acids: CASSQDRVKGYTF. Based on the CDR3 plus reference TRBV5-1 and TRBJ1-2, the full variable domain is KAGVTQTPRYLIKTRGQQVTLSCSPISGHRSVSWYQQTPGQGLQFLFEYFSETQRNKGNFPGRFSGRQFSNSRSEMNVSTLELGDSALYLCASSQDRVKGYTFGSGTRLTVV.

The rearrangement uses TRBV11-3 and TRBJ1-4, with unresolved D. Germline lookup yields CDR1 SGHNT and CDR2 YENEEA. V lost 0 bases and J lost 2, with 4 bases in between. This CDR3 region has 14 residues. CDR3 amino acids: CASSLEGTNEKLFF. The CDR3 DNA reads TGTGCCAGCAGCTTAGAAGGCACTAATGAAAAACTGTTTTTT.

This clonotype showed up many times. This chain links TRBV6-2 or TRBV6-3 with TRBJ2-5; tentative D call: TRBD1 (6 bases). The CDR3 consists of 18 residues. Deletions cut 5 bases from V and 3 bases from J, with 25 bases between. Germline loops: CDR1 MNHEY, CDR2 SVGEGT. The CDR3 sequence is CASSGLRAGVHPKETQYF. CDR3 coding DNA: TGTGCCAGCAGTGGACTCCGGGCAGGGGTACATCCGAAAGAGACCCAGTACTTC.

This clonotype occurred many times. The V call is TRBV12-3 or TRBV12-4, the J call TRBJ2-1; TRBD2 might be the D (5 bases). V dropped 2 bases and J dropped 5 bases, with 7 bases sitting between them. This CDR3 is 13 amino acids long. CDR3 coding DNA: TGTGCCAGCAGTTTAATGGAGGACAATGAGCAGTTCTTC. This encodes CASSLMEDNEQFF.

This clonotype turned up a few times. The chain links TRBV7-2 to TRBJ2-3; 7 bases map to TRBD2. This CDR3 contains 16 residues. J lost 4 bases, V lost 0 bases, and 7 bases had no gene match. Germline loops: CDR1 SGHTA, CDR2 FQGNSA. CDR3 bases: TGTGCCAGCAGCTTAGCGGGGGGGTGGAGGGCAGATACGCAGTATTTT. Translated: CASSLAGGWRADTQYF. Full variable domain (rest looked up from reference TRBV7-2 and TRBJ2-3): GAGVSQSPSNKVTEKGKDVELRCDPISGHTALYWYRQSLGQGLEFLIYFQGNSAPDKSGLPSDRFSAERTGGSVSTLTIQRTQQEDSAVYLCASSLAGGWRADTQYFGPGTRLTVL.

This clonotype was observed at least ten times. V gene TRBV5-1 combines with J gene TRBJ1-2, with D perhaps TRBD1 (6 bases). V was trimmed by 4 bases and J by 2 bases, leaving 15 bases between them. CDR1 is SGHRS and CDR2 is YFSETQ in the germline V gene. The CDR3 has 15 amino acids. The CDR3 bases are TGCGCCAGCAGCGGCGGCGGGGGCGGAAACTATGGCTACACCTTC. Translating gives CASSGGGGGNYGYTF. The variable domain in full, with the rest retrieved from reference TRBV5-1 and TRBJ1-2, is KAGVTQTPRYLIKTRGQQVTLSCSPISGHRSVSWYQQTPGQGLQFLFEYFSETQRNKGNFPGRFSGRQFSNSRSEMNVSTLELGDSALYLCASSGGGGGNYGYTFGSGTRLTVV.

This clonotype showed up many times. This chain links TRBV11-2 with TRBJ2-7; no reliable D call. V was trimmed by 1 base and J by 7 bases, leaving 11 bases between them. CDR3 length: 13 residues. Germline V gives CDR1 SGHAT, CDR2 FQNNGV. The CDR3 reads CASSLAIRSEQYF. CDR3 DNA: TGTGCCAGCAGCTTAGCGATCAGGAGTGAGCAGTACTTC.

This clonotype was counted ten times or more. J is TRBJ2-7 and V is TRBV5-4, with 9 bases lining up with TRBD1. Germline V gene sequence: CDR1 SGHNT, CDR2 YYREEE (reference sequence). The CDR3 spans 14 residues. V trimming: 5 bases; J trimming: 5 bases; junction bases outside the gene matches: 8. The CDR3 protein is CASRGDRASHEQYF. As DNA, the CDR3 is TGTGCCAGCAGGGGGGACAGGGCTTCCCACGAGCAGTACTTC.

In its sample, this clonotype was seen a few times. The rearrangement links TRBV7-8 to TRBJ2-1; D is ambiguous. V was clipped by 1 base and J by 9 bases, with 4 bases between them. This CDR3 has 11 amino acids. CDR1 is SGHVS and CDR2 is FQNEAQ in the germline V gene. Here the CDR3 reads CASSLGVEQFF. The CDR3 coding sequence is TGTGCCAGCAGCTTAGGCGTTGAGCAGTTCTTC.

At least ten counts were recorded for this clonotype. This rearrangement joins TRBV21-1 to TRBJ2-7; the table's D gene call, TRBD1, was not cross checked with the DNA. TRBV21-1 is listed as a pseudogene. This CDR3 spans 13 amino acids. The CDR3: CASSAKSQGFRYF. In DNA form, the CDR3 reads TGTGCCAGCAGCGCAAAGTCCCAGGGGTTTCGGTACTTC.

This clonotype has only a few counts. The chain carries TRBV21-1 and TRBJ2-7; no DNA check was done on the table's D call, TRBD1. TRBV21-1 is flagged as a pseudogene. The CDR3 extends over 16 amino acids. CDR3 in amino acids: CASSKGAGTGGYEQYF. As DNA, the CDR3 is TGTGCCAGCAGCAAAGGGGCGGGGACAGGGGGGTACGAGCAGTACTTC.

This clonotype has a count of ten or more. The CDR3 loop reads CASSPNGDPETQYF. As DNA, the CDR3 is TGTGCCAGCTCACCCAACGGGGATCCTGAGACCCAGTACTTC. This chain links TRBV18 with TRBJ2-5; TRBD2 might be the D (5 bases). Trimming took off 3 bases at V and 5 bases at J, with 13 bases between the two ends. The CDR3 spans 14 residues. The germline CDR1 and CDR2 sequences are KGHSH and LQKENI.

This clonotype was observed at least ten times. The chain is built from TRBV27 and TRBJ1-1; D possibly corresponds to TRBD1 (6 bases). The V end was cut by 6 bases, the J end by 1 base, with 21 bases between. CDR1 and CDR2 from the germline V gene are MNHEY and SMNVEV (reference sequence). The CDR3 sequence is 17 residues long. CDR3 amino acids: CASRGLDGQSANTEAFF. DNA of the CDR3: TGTGCCAGCAGGGGGTTAGATGGACAGAGCGCGAACACTGAAGCTTTCTTT.